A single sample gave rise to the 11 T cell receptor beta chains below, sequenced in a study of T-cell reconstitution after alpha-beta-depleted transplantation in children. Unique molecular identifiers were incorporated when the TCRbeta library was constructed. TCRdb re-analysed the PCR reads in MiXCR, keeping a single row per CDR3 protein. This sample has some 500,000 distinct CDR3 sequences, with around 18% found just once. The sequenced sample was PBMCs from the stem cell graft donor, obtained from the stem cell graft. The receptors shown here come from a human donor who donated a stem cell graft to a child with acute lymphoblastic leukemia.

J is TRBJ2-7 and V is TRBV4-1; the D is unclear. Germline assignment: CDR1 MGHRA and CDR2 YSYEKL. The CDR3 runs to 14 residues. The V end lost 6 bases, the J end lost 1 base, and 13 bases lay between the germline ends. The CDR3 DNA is TGCGCCAGCAGTCGTGTAGACAATTCCTACGAGCAGTACTTC. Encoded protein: CASSRVDNSYEQYF.

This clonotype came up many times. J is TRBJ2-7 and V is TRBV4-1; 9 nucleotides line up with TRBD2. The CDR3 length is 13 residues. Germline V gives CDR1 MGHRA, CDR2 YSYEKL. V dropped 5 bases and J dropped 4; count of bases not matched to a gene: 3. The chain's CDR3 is CASSLTSGYEQYF. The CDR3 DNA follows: TGCGCCAGCAGCTTAACTAGCGGGTACGAGCAGTACTTC.

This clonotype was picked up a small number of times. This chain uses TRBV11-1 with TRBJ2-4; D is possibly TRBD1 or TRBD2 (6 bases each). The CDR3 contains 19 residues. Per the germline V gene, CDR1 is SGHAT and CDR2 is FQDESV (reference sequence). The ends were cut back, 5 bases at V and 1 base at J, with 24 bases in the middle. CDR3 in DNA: TGTGCCAGCAGCGCTACAAGCTTTGGGGGGCGCGAGGCCAAAAACATTCAGTACTTC. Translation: CASSATSFGGREAKNIQYF.

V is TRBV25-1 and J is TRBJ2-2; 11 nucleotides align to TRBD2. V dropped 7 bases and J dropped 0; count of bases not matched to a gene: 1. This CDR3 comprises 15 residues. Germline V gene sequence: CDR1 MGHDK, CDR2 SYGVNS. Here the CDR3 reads CASKLAGANTGELFF. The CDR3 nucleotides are TGTGCCAGCAAACTAGCGGGAGCGAACACCGGGGAGCTGTTTTTT.

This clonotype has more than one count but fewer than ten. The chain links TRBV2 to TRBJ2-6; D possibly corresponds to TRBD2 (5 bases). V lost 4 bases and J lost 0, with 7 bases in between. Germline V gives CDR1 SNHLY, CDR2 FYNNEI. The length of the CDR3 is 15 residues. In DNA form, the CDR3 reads TGTGCCAGCAGTGCGGGGTACTCTGGGGCCAACGTCCTGACTTTC. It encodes CASSAGYSGANVLTF.

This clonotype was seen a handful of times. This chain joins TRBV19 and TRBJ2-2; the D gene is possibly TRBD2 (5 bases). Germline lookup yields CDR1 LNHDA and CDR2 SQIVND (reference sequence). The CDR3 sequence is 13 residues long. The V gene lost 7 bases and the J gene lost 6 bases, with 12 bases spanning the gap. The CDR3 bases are TGTGCCAGTATGGCGGGTGCCCCCGGGGAGCTGTTTTTT. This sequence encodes CASMAGAPGELFF.

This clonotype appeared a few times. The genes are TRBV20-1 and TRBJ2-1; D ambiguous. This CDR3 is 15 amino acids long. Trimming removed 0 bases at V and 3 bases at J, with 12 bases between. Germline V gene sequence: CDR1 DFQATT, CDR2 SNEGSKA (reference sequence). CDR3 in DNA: TGCAGTGCTAGAGATACGCAGACCGACTACAATGAGCAGTTCTTC. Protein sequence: CSARDTQTDYNEQFF.

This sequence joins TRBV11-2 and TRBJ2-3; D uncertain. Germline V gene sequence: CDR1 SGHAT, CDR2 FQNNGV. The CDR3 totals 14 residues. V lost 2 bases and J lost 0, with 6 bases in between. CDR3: CASSLIESTDTQYF. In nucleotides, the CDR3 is TGTGCCAGCAGCTTAATCGAAAGCACAGATACGCAGTATTTT.

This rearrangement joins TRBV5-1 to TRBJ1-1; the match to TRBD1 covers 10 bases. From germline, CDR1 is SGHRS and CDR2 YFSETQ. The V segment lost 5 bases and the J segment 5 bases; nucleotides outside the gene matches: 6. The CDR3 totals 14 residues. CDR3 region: CASRPDRGGTEAFF. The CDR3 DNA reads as TGCGCCAGCAGACCGGACAGGGGGGGGACTGAAGCTTTCTTT.

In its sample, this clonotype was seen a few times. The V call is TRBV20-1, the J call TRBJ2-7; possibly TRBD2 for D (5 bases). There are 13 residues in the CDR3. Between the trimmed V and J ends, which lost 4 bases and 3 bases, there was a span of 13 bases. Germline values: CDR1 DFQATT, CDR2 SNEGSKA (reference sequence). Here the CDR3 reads CSATASGGYEQYF. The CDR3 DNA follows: TGCAGTGCTACGGCCAGCGGAGGCTACGAGCAGTACTTC.

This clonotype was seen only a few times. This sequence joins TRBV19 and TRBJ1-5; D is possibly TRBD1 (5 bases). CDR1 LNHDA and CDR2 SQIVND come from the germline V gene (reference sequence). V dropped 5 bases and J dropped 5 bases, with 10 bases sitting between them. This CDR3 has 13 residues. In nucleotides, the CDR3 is TGTGCCAGTAGTTCCCCAGGGTATCAGCCCCAGCATTTT. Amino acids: CASSSPGYQPQHF.